This TCR beta chain originates from a study of early stage breast cancer tumors. Across the study: Of some 17 invasive breast tumors, about a dozen were hormone receptor-positive, HER2-negative.

Assay used: immunoSEQ multiplex PCR; TCRdb lists only in-frame clones, some missing. The sample records 70,000 or so clones, around 80% being singletons. This CDR3 region has 14 residues. The ends were cut back, 4 bases at V and 0 bases at J, with 9 bases in the middle. Looked up from germline, CDR1 is MNHEY and CDR2 is SMNVEV (reference sequence). The sequencing sample was made of blood. The TCR sequence derives from a person aged 35-55 years with breast cancer. V usage is TRBV27 and J usage is TRBJ1-1; D possibly corresponds to TRBD1 (5 bases). The CDR3 DNA sequence: TGTGCCAGCAGTTGGGGGGAAGTGAACACTGAAGCTTTCTTT. Amino acids: CASSWGEVNTEAFF.